These 5 T cell receptor beta chains originate from one sample sequenced in a study of OX40 agonist ivuxolimab in advanced cancers. TCRdb's table, derived via immunoSEQ multiplex PCR, lists solely in-frame clones and lacks some. This table holds tens of thousands of clones, 85% to 95% found once. Source: CD4+ or CD8+ T cells sorted from blood, taken in a trial of the OX40 agonist ivuxolimab. The receptors were sampled from an adult with an advanced solid tumor such as melanoma, head and neck, liver or kidney cancer.

The V gene is TRBV5-1, the J gene TRBJ1-2; D gene uncertain. There are 11 residues in the CDR3. V was shortened by 4 bases and J by 8 bases, with 9 bases between the two germline ends. CDR1 and CDR2 from the germline V gene are SGHRS and YFSETQ. The CDR3 bases are TGCGCCAGCAGCCACATAGGAGGCTACACCTTC. Translated, it gives CASSHIGGYTF.

The genes are TRBV5-1 and TRBJ1-1; 9 bases are a match to TRBD1. V lost 4 bases, J lost 1 base, and 8 bases stayed unmatched. The CDR3 covers 16 residues. Germline CDR1 reads SGHRS; CDR2 reads YFSETQ. The chain's CDR3 is CASSRIPGQGNTEAFF. In nucleotides, the CDR3 is TGCGCCAGCAGCCGCATTCCGGGACAGGGGAACACTGAAGCTTTCTTT.

The V and J genes are TRBV29-1 and TRBJ1-2, with D perhaps TRBD1 (6 bases). V gave up 6 bases and J gave up 0 bases, with 11 bases separating them. From germline, CDR1 is SQVTM and CDR2 ANQGSEA. There are 13 residues in the CDR3. CDR3 sequence (DNA): TGCAGCGTAAAGGACAGCCCTAACTATGGCTACACCTTC. Amino acids: CSVKDSPNYGYTF. The full variable domain, in which reference TRBV29-1 and TRBJ1-2 provide the parts outside the CDR3, is SAVISQKPSRDICQRGTSLTIQCQVDSQVTMMFWYRQQPGQSLTLIATANQGSEATYESGFVIDKFPISRPNLTFSTLTVSNMSPEDSSIYLCSVKDSPNYGYTFGSGTRLTVV.

This rearrangement joins TRBV4-2 to TRBJ2-1; TRBD2 agrees at 9 bases. This CDR3 comprises 16 residues. Germline lookup yields CDR1 LGHNA and CDR2 YNFKEQ. Losses at the gene ends were 7 bases for V and 0 bases for J; bases not matched to a gene: 7. CDR3 in amino acids: CASTRGSGSSYNEQFF. For the CDR3, the DNA is TGTGCCAGCACCCGAGGTAGCGGGAGCTCCTACAATGAGCAGTTCTTC.

This clone was detected only once. This rearrangement joins TRBV5-6 to TRBJ1-4, with unresolved D. V was shortened by 4 bases and J by 0 bases, with 10 bases between the two germline ends. Germline V gene data show CDR1 as SGHDT and CDR2 as YYEEEE. The CDR3 has 15 amino acids. CDR3 in amino acids: CASSPDGATNEKLFF. CDR3 DNA: TGTGCCAGCAGCCCGGACGGTGCAACTAATGAAAAACTGTTTTTT.